These 23 T cell receptor beta chains were all obtained from the same sample, sequenced in a study of Ad26.COV2.S vaccination and SARS-CoV-2 variants. Specified treatment: 15 to 20 received Ad26.COV2.S at low or high dose, single or two shots; 5 received placebo; per-sample allocation not given. Sampling took place 63 days after the first vaccine or placebo injection. The assay was immunoSEQ multiplex PCR, and TCRdb's table has in-frame clones only and misses some. The sample yields about 390,000 clones, about 88% seen once. Source: peripheral blood, taken in a trial of Ad26.COV2.S vaccine versus placebo. The receptors here all came from a person between 18 and 65 years old who received the Ad26.COV2.S COVID-19 vaccine or a placebo.

CDR3 region: CASSPQTGRSSYEQYF. For the CDR3, the DNA is TGTGCCAGCAGTCCTCAGACAGGGAGGAGCTCCTACGAGCAGTACTTC. This rearrangement joins TRBV27 to TRBJ2-7; a weak D match, TRBD1 (7 bases). CDR3 length equals 16 residues. Trimming took 5 bases from V and 0 from J, leaving 17 bases between them. Germline assignment: CDR1 MNHEY and CDR2 SMNVEV (reference sequence).

This rearrangement joins TRBV19 to TRBJ2-1, with 8 positions matching TRBD2. In germline, CDR1 is LNHDA, CDR2 SQIVND (reference sequence). The CDR3 length is 15 residues. Trimming took 7 bases from V and 4 from J; bases not matched to a gene: 9. In DNA form, the CDR3 reads TGTGCCAGTAACGGGCGGGGGGATCTTTACAATGAGCAGTTCTTC. Translated, it gives CASNGRGDLYNEQFF. Filled out from reference TRBV19 and TRBJ2-1, the complete variable domain reads DGGITQSPKYLFRKEGQNVTLSCEQNLNHDAMYWYRQDPGQGLRLIYYSQIVNDFQKGDIAEGYSVSREKKESFPLTVTSAQKNPTAFYLCASNGRGDLYNEQFFGPGTRLTVL.

The V and J genes are TRBV6-1 and TRBJ2-2, with TRBD1 identical over 12 bases. The J segment lost 4 bases and the V segment lost 4 bases, leaving 4 bases of the junction unmatched. Looked up from germline, CDR1 is MNHNS and CDR2 is SASEGT. The CDR3 sequence is 16 residues long. CDR3 region: CASSGDRGRVTGELFF. The CDR3 DNA reads as TGTGCCAGCAGTGGGGACAGGGGGCGCGTCACCGGGGAGCTGTTTTTT.

Here the CDR3 reads CATYYRGWAEAFF. Here the CDR3 DNA reads TGTGCTACGTACTACAGGGGGTGGGCCGAAGCTTTCTTT. The chain recombines TRBV5-8 with TRBJ1-1; TRBD1 matches at 8 bases. Germline lookup yields CDR1 SGHTS and CDR2 YDEGEE. The CDR3 has 13 amino acids.

With respect to this clone: This same CDR3 is encoded by further DNA sequences in the sample. This chain joins TRBV25-1 and TRBJ1-1; no clear D gene. Trimming stripped 1 base from V and 4 bases from J, with 10 bases between. Germline V gene lookup returns CDR1 MGHDK and CDR2 SYGVNS. The CDR3 totals 14 residues. The CDR3 region has the DNA TGTGCCAGCAGTGAATGGGGTGAGGGCACTGAAGCTTTCTTT. It translates to CASSEWGEGTEAFF.

V usage is TRBV5-4 and J usage is TRBJ1-6; D uncertain. The V and J ends lost 3 bases and 2 bases respectively, with 12 bases between them. The CDR3 totals 16 residues. Germline V gene data show CDR1 as SGHNT and CDR2 as YYREEE (reference sequence). The CDR3 DNA reads TGTGCCAGCAGCTCCGGCGGGCGTCCCTATAATTCACCCCTCCACTTT. This encodes CASSSGGRPYNSPLHF.

The CDR3 coding sequence is TGTGCCAGCAGCGGCGGACTGTTTAATGAAAAACTGTTTTTT. It codes for CASSGGLFNEKLFF. This chain connects TRBV9 to TRBJ1-4; D remains ambiguous. The CDR3 has 14 amino acids. The V and J ends lost 3 bases and 4 bases respectively, with 10 bases between them. Germline-derived CDR1 and CDR2 are SGDLS and YYNGEE.

The chain uses TRBV3-1 (or the pseudogene TRBV3-2) and TRBJ1-5; no reliable D call. V dropped 6 bases and J dropped 1 base, with 7 bases sitting between them. Germline V gene sequence: CDR1 LGHDT, CDR2 YNNKEL (reference sequence). The length of the CDR3 is 13 residues. CDR3 residues: CASSDTSNQPQHF. CDR3 DNA: TGTGCCAGCAGTGACACGAGCAATCAGCCCCAGCATTTT.

The chain couples TRBV4-2 to TRBJ2-1, with D possibly being TRBD2 (5 bases). Germline CDR1 reads LGHNA; CDR2 reads YNFKEQ. The CDR3 length is 17 residues. V shed 0 bases and J shed 9 bases, with 21 bases lying between them. The CDR3 spells CASSQEVGDQAASEQFF. The CDR3 DNA reads as TGTGCCAGCAGCCAAGAGGTGGGAGACCAAGCGGCGAGTGAGCAGTTCTTC.

The chain combines TRBV11-3 with TRBJ2-1; 7 nucleotides match TRBD1. Germline loops: CDR1 SGHNT, CDR2 YENEEA. The CDR3 sequence is 15 residues long. The J segment lost 7 bases and the V segment lost 5 bases, leaving 11 bases of the junction unmatched. The CDR3 here is CASSDRQGFRNEQFF. CDR3 in DNA: TGTGCCAGCAGCGACAGACAGGGCTTTCGGAATGAGCAGTTCTTC. The variable domain in full, completed from reference TRBV11-3 and TRBJ2-1, reads EAGVVQSPRYKIIEKKQPVAFWCNPISGHNTLYWYLQNLGQGPELLIRYENEEAVDDSQLPKDRFSAERLKGVDSTLKIQPAELGDSAVYLCASSDRQGFRNEQFFGPGTRLTVL.

Here the CDR3 DNA reads TGTGCCATCAGTGATGGTTCAGGGCTCGCAGATACGCAGTATTTT. Translated, it gives CAISDGSGLADTQYF. The V and J genes are TRBV10-3 and TRBJ2-3; tentative D call: TRBD1 (5 bases). Germline V gene lookup returns CDR1 ENHRY and CDR2 SYGVKD. V gave up 3 bases and J gave up 4 bases, with 14 bases separating them. The CDR3 runs 15 residues.

This chain links TRBV5-1 with TRBJ2-7; 10 nucleotides align to TRBD2. V was clipped by 4 bases and J by 2 bases; unmatched bases: 6. Germline CDR1 SGHRS, CDR2 YFSETQ. The CDR3 extends over 15 amino acids. The CDR3 coding sequence is TGCGCCAGCAGCCCTAGCGGGGGCCTTACCTACGAGCAGTACTTC. Translating it yields CASSPSGGLTYEQYF.

The chain recombines TRBV2 with TRBJ1-1, with 10 bases identical to TRBD1. V was pared by 2 bases and J by 4 bases, with 13 bases of the junction left unmatched. This CDR3 contains 18 residues. Germline CDR1 SNHLY, CDR2 FYNNEI. CDR3 in DNA: TGTGCCAGCAGTGAACCCGGACTGACAGGGGGCGCCGGCACTGAAGCTTTCTTT. Its protein product is CASSEPGLTGGAGTEAFF.

The chain links TRBV7-8 to TRBJ1-5, with 8 bases lining up with TRBD1. The germline V gene has CDR1 SGHVS and CDR2 FQNEAQ. The CDR3 runs to 14 residues. Unmatched junction bases numbered 7, after V lost 5 bases and J lost 7 bases. CDR3 amino acids: CASSKDRGGQPQHF. CDR3 nucleotides: TGTGCCAGCAGCAAAGACAGGGGCGGGCAGCCCCAGCATTTT.

The rearrangement links TRBV6-1 to TRBJ2-3; D gene unclear. CDR1 MNHNS and CDR2 SASEGT come from the germline V gene. The CDR3 length is 14 residues. V dropped 2 bases and J dropped 3 bases, with 9 bases sitting between them. Written as DNA, the CDR3 is TGTGCCAGCAGTGAACCTCAGAGAACAGATACGCAGTATTTT. The encoded protein is CASSEPQRTDTQYF.

Of note for this clone: One end of the junction varies from germline; a read error may be responsible. The genes are TRBV19 and TRBJ2-5; perhaps TRBD2 as D (6 bases). Germline CDR1 LNHDA, CDR2 SQIVND (reference sequence). CDR3 length: 10 amino acids. Written as DNA, the CDR3 is TGTGCCACCGGGACTTCGAAAATCCACTTC. Residues: CATGTSKIHF.

The chain combines TRBV2 with TRBJ2-7, with TRBD1 matching 7 bases. Germline CDR1 is SNHLY and CDR2 is FYNNEI. Trimming cost V 3 bases and J 1 base; bases outside gene matches: 3. The CDR3 has 14 residues. CDR3: CASSDGQESYEQYF. DNA of the CDR3: TGTGCCAGCAGTGATGGACAGGAATCCTACGAGCAGTACTTC.

The chain employs TRBV6-2 or TRBV6-3 and TRBJ1-5; D ambiguous. Germline V gene lookup returns CDR1 MNHEY and CDR2 SVGEGT. The CDR3 spans 12 residues. The germline V and J ends were trimmed by 5 bases and 1 base, with 3 bases remaining between them. The CDR3 nucleotides are TGTGCCAGCAGTACAAGCAATCAGCCCCAGCATTTT. Protein: CASSTSNQPQHF.

The genes are TRBV7-9 and TRBJ1-2; D is possibly TRBD1 (6 bases). The CDR3 has 16 residues. Germline V CDR1 and CDR2: SEHNR, FQNEAQ (reference sequence). The V end lost 5 bases, the J end lost 4 bases, and 20 bases lay between the germline ends. The CDR3 loop is CASSRRGITEGYGYTF. CDR3 DNA: TGTGCCAGCAGCCGAAGGGGGATAACGGAGGGCTATGGCTACACCTTC.

The rearrangement links TRBV19 to TRBJ2-3; 9 bases fit TRBD2. Unmatched junction bases numbered 10, after V lost 7 bases and J lost 2 bases. Germline CDR1 reads LNHDA; CDR2 reads SQIVND (reference sequence). The CDR3 loop spans 16 amino acids. The CDR3: CASTPTAGGYTDTQYF. DNA of the CDR3: TGTGCCAGTACCCCTACAGCGGGGGGTTACACAGATACGCAGTATTTT.

As concerns this clone: An end of the junction differs from the germline gene, which may be a read error. The chain joins TRBV5-1 to TRBJ1-1; D might be TRBD1 (5 bases). The CDR3 is 14 residues long. CDR1 is SGHRS, CDR2 YFSETQ, per germline. CDR3 sequence: CANSVDRGNTEAFF. The CDR3 bases are TGCGCCAACAGCGTAGACAGAGGGAACACTGAAGCTTTCTTT.

This sequence joins TRBV7-6 and TRBJ1-3, with D perhaps matching TRBD1 (6 bases). The CDR3 loop spans 16 amino acids. V was clipped by 5 bases and J by 0 bases, with 14 bases between them. CDR1 SGHVS and CDR2 FNYEAQ come from the germline V gene. Here the CDR3 DNA reads TGTGCCAGCAGCCTAGGGACACGGGACTCTGGAAACACCATATATTTT. Protein sequence: CASSLGTRDSGNTIYF.

The rearrangement links TRBV27 to TRBJ1-4; possible D gene TRBD1, 6 bases. V was cut by 2 bases and J by 6 bases, with 13 bases left in between. In germline, CDR1 is MNHEY, CDR2 SMNVEV (reference sequence). This CDR3 contains 15 residues. CDR3 sequence reads: CASSLGQGWDEKLFF. CDR3 in DNA: TGTGCCAGCAGTTTAGGGCAGGGGTGGGATGAAAAACTGTTTTTT.